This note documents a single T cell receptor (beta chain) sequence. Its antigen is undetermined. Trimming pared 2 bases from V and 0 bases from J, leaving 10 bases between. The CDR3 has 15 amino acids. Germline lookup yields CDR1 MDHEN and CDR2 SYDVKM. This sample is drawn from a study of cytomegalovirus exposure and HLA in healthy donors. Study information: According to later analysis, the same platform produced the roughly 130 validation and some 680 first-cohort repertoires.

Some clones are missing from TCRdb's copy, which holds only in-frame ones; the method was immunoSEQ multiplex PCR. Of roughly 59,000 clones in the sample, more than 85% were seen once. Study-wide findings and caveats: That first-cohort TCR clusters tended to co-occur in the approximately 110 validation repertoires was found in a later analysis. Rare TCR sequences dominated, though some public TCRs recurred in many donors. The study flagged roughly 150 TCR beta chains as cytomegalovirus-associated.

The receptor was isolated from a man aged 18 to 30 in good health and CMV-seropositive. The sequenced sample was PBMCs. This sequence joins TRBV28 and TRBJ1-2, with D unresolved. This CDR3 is CASSLRRTANYGYTF. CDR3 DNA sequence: TGTGCCAGCAGTTTACGGCGAACAGCTAACTATGGCTACACCTTC.